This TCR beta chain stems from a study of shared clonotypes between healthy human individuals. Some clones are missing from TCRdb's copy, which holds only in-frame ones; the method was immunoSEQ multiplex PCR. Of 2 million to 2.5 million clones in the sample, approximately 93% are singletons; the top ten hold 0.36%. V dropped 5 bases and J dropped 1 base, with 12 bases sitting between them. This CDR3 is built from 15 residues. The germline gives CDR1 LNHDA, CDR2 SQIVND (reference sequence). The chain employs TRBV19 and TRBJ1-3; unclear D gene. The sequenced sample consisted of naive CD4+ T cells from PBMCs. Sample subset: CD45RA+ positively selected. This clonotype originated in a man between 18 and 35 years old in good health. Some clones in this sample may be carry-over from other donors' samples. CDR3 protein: CASSGPRSSGNTIYF. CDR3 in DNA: TGTGCCAGTAGTGGCCCTCGGAGTTCTGGAAACACCATATATTTT.